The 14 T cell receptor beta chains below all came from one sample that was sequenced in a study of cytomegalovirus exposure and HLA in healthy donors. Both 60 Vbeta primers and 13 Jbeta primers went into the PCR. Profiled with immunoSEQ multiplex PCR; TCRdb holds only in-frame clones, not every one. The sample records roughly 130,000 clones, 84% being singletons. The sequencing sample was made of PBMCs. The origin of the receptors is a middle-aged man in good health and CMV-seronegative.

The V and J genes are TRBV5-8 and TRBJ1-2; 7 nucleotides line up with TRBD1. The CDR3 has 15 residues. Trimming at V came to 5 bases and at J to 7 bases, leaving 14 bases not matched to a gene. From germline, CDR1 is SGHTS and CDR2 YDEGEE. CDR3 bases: TGTGCCAGCAGGACAAAACAGGGGCCCCCTCGTGGCTACACCTTC. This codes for CASRTKQGPPRGYTF. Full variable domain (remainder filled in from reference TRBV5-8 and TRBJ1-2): EAGVTQSPTHLIKTRGQQATLRCSPISGHTSVYWYQQALGLGLQFLLWYDEGEERNRGNFPPRFSGRQFPNYSSELNVNALELEDSALYLCASRTKQGPPRGYTFGSGTRLTVV.

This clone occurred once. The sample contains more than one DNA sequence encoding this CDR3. CDR3 in DNA: TGTGCCAGCAGCCCCGGAGGGGGGGAAGAGACCCAGTACTTC. It translates to CASSPGGGEETQYF. This rearrangement joins TRBV4-2 to TRBJ2-5, with D perhaps TRBD2 (7 bases). Trimming cost V 4 bases and J 3 bases, with 12 bases left between them. Germline values: CDR1 LGHNA, CDR2 YNFKEQ. CDR3 length: 14 residues.

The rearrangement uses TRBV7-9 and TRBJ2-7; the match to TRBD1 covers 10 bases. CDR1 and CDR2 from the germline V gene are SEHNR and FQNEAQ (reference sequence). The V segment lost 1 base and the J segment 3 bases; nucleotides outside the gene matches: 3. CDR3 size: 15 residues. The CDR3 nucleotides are TGTGCCAGCAGCTTAGGAGGGACAGGGGACTACGAGCAGTACTTC. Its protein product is CASSLGGTGDYEQYF. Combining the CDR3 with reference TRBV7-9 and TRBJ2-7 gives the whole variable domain DTGVSQNPRHKITKRGQNVTFRCDPISEHNRLYWYRQTLGQGPEFLTYFQNEAQLEKSRLLSDRFSAERPKGSFSTLEIQRTEQGDSAMYLCASSLGGTGDYEQYFGPGTRLTVT.

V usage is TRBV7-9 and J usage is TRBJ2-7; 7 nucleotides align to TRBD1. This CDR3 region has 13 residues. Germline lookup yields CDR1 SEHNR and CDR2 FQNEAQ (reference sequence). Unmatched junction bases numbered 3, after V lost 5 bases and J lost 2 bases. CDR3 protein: CASSRTGPYEQYF. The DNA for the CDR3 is TGTGCCAGCAGCAGGACAGGCCCCTACGAGCAGTACTTC.

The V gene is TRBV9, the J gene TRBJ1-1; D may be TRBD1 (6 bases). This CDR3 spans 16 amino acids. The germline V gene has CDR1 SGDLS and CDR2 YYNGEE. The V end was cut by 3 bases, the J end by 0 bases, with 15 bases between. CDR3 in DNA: TGTGCCAGCAGCGCTAGACTGGACAGTATGAACACTGAAGCTTTCTTT. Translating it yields CASSARLDSMNTEAFF.

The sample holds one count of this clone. The CDR3 DNA reads as TGTGCCAGCAGTGGGGAGGTAAATTCACCCCTCCACTTT. The encoded protein is CASSGEVNSPLHF. The chain has TRBV2 and TRBJ1-6; D call uncertain. The CDR3 covers 13 residues. CDR1 is SNHLY, CDR2 FYNNEI, per germline. V gave up 4 bases and J gave up 7 bases, with 8 bases separating them.

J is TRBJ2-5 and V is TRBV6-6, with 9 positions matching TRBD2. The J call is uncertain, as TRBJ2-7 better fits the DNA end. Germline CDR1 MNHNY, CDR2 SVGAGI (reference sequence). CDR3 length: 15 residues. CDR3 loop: CASSSGAGGSYEQYF. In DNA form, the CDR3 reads TGTGCCAGCAGTTCTGGAGCGGGGGGCTCTTACGAGCAGTACTTC.

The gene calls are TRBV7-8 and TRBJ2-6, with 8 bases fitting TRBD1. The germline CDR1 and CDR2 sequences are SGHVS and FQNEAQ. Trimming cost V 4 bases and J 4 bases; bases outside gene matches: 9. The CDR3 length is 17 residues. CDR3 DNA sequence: TGTGCCAGCAGCTCCCGGACAGGGTGGTCCGGGGCCAACGTCCTGACTTTC. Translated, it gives CASSSRTGWSGANVLTF.

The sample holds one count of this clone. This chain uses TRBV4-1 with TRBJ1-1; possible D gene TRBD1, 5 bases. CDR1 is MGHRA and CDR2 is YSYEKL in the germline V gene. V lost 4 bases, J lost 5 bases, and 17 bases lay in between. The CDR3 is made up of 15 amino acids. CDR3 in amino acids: CASSRLGGVGTEAFF. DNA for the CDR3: TGCGCCAGCAGCCGCCTCGGGGGAGTAGGTACTGAAGCTTTCTTT.

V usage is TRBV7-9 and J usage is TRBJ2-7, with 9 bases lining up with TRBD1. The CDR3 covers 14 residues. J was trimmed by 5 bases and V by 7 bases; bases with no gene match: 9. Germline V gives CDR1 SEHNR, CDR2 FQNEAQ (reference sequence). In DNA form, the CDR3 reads TGTGCCAGCACGCGGACAGGGGAGTCCCACGAGCAGTACTTC. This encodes CASTRTGESHEQYF. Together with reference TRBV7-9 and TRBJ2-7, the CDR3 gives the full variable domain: DTGVSQNPRHKITKRGQNVTFRCDPISEHNRLYWYRQTLGQGPEFLTYFQNEAQLEKSRLLSDRFSAERPKGSFSTLEIQRTEQGDSAMYLCASTRTGESHEQYFGPGTRLTVT.

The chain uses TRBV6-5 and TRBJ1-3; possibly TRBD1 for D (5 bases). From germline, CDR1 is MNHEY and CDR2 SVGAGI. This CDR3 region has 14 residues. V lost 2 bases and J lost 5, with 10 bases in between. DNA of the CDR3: TGTGCCAGCAGTTACGGGGGGTCTAGAAACACCATATATTTT. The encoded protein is CASSYGGSRNTIYF.

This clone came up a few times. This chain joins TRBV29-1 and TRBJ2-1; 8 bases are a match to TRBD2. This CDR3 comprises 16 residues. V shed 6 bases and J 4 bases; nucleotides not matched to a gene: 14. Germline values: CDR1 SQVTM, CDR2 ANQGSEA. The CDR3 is CSVGGLAGSGYNEQFF. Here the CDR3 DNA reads TGCAGCGTGGGGGGGCTAGCGGGTAGCGGGTACAATGAGCAGTTCTTC.

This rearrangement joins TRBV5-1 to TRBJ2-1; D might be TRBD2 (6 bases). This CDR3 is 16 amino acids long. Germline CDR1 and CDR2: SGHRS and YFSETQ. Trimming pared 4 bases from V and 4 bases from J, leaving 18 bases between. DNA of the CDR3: TGCGCCAGCAGCCCCTCAGTTAGCGGAGAATACAATGAGCAGTTCTTC. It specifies CASSPSVSGEYNEQFF.

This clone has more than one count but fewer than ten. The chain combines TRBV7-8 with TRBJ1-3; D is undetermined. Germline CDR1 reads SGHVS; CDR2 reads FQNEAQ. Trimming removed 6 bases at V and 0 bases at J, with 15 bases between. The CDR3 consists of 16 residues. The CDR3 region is CASSSAASVSGNTIYF. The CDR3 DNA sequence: TGTGCCAGCAGTTCTGCGGCCTCCGTCTCTGGAAACACCATATATTTT.